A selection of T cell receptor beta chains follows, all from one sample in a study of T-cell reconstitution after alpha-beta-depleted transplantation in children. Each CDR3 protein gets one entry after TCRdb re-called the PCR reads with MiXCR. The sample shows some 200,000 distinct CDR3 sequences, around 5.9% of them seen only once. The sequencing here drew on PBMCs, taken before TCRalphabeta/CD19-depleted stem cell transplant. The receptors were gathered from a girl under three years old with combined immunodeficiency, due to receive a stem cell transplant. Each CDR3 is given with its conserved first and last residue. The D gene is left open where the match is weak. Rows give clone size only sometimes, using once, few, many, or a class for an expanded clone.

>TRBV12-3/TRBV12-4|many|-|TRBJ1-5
TGTGCCAGCAGTCTAAGCGACGGGGGCAATCAGCCCCAGCATTTT
CASSLSDGGNQPQHF
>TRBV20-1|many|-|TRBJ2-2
TGCAGTGCCCCGGACAGGAACACCGGGGAGCTGTTTTTT
CSAPDRNTGELFF
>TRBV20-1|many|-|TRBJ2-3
TGCAGTGCTAGAGGGGTAATGGACTTCACAGATACGCAGTATTTT
CSARGVMDFTDTQYF
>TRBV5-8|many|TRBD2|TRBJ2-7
TGTGCCAGCAGCGTCTCTAGCGGAATCTCCTACGAGCAGTACTTC
CASSVSSGISYEQYF
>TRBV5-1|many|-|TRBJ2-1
TGCGCCAGCACTGACCCTGCTTTCGTGAGGGCCAATGAGCAGTTCTTC
CASTDPAFVRANEQFF
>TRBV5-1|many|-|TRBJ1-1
TGCGCCAGCAGCTTGGCAAGGCGAACTGAAGCTTTCTTT
CASSLARRTEAFF
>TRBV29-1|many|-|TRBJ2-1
TGCAGCGTTGGGGCACTAGGCAATGAGCAGTTCTTC
CSVGALGNEQFF
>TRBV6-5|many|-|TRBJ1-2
TGTGCCAGCAGTTACTCGGGGATGGACTATGGCTACACCTTC
CASSYSGMDYGYTF
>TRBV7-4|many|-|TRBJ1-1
TGTGCCAGCAGCTTAGTCGGGTGGTCAGGGTCCGGGGCTTTCTTT
CASSLVGWSGSGAFF
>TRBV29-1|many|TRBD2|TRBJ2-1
TGCAGCTCGGGGACTAGCCCCTACAATGAGCAGTTCTTC
CSSGTSPYNEQFF
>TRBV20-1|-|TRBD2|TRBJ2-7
TGCAGTGCTGTGCCCGGGACTAGCGGGACCCGATGGGGGGAGCAGTACTTC
CSAVPGTSGTRWGEQYF
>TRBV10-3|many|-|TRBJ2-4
TGTGCCATCAGTGTGGCGGGTACCCCCGGGGCCAAAAACATTCAGTACTTC
CAISVAGTPGAKNIQYF